Sequencing of this T cell receptor (beta chain) was carried out in a study of blood T cell repertoires in COVID-19. Study overall: The samples span acute and convalescent COVID-19 from the United States, Italy and Spain. In each case, the material was cDNA or gDNA derived from T cells, B-cell-depleted T cells, or PBMCs.

Original processing methods: Reference gene primer amplification gave nucleated cell count estimates. Assay used: immunoSEQ multiplex PCR; TCRdb lists only in-frame clones, some missing. D and trimming come from the DNA, and the V and J calls and clone size come from that table. The table shows about 120,000 clones, with around 85% occurring only once. V was cut by 5 bases and J by 0 bases, with 8 bases left in between. The V gene's germline CDR1 is SGHTA and CDR2 FQGNSA. The CDR3 extends over 14 amino acids. This chain joins TRBV7-2 and TRBJ2-4, with unresolved D. Source material: peripheral blood. The TCR originated in a man aged 55 to 70 with acute or convalescent COVID-19. CDR3 sequence: CASSEEIAKNIQYF. CDR3 bases: TGTGCCAGCAGCGAGGAGATAGCCAAAAACATTCAGTACTTC.